The 29 T cell receptor beta chains reported below all come from one sample, sequenced in a study of regulatory T cells in long-lasting Graves disease. CDR3-region Arm-PCR and iRepertoire HTBI primers produced the TCR beta libraries. MiXCR, applied by TCRdb to the multiplex PCR reads, yields one record per CDR3 protein. The sample comprises 510,000 or so distinct CDR3 sequences, around 12% of which are singletons, and roughly 8.9% rests with the top ten. This sample's time point: newly diagnosed GD, antithyroid drugs for less than 3 months. Isolated PBMC RNA provided the starting material for the TCR library. This sample was also put to use in a study of T cells in Graves' hyperthyroidism and ophthalmopathy.

The specimen was peripheral blood mononuclear cells (PBMCs), collected at new diagnosis, from a patient treated with antithyroid drugs. These receptors originate from a woman in her twenties or thirties with Graves disease.

Comment on this clonotype: The junction does not match germline at one end; this may be a read error. V and J are TRBV6-2 or TRBV6-3 and TRBJ1-2; 8 bases align to TRBD1. The CDR3 has 14 residues. From germline, CDR1 is MNHEY and CDR2 SVGEGT. This CDR3 is CASSEGTGGYGCTF. In nucleotides, the CDR3 is TGTGCCAGCAGTGAAGGAACAGGGGGGTATGGCTGCACCTTC.

J is TRBJ2-7 and V is TRBV3-1, with D possibly being TRBD1 (5 bases). V shed 2 bases and J shed 4 bases, with 15 bases lying between them. Per germline, CDR1 LGHDT and CDR2 YNNKEL (reference sequence). This CDR3 spans 15 amino acids. The CDR3 loop is CASSQPAGHPYEQYF. DNA for the CDR3: TGTGCCAGCAGCCAACCCGCAGGGCACCCATACGAGCAGTACTTC.

This clonotype was observed at least ten times. V gene TRBV29-1 combines with J gene TRBJ1-1; D gene ambiguous. The CDR3 has 11 amino acids. V was trimmed by 3 bases and J by 1 base, leaving 3 bases between them. CDR1 is SQVTM and CDR2 is ANQGSEA in the germline V gene. CDR3 bases: TGCAGCGTTGAGGGGAACACTGAAGCTTTCTTT. It encodes CSVEGNTEAFF.

This clonotype was counted at least ten times. This chain connects TRBV7-6 to TRBJ2-1, with 15 positions matching TRBD2. Germline V gene lookup returns CDR1 SGHVS and CDR2 FNYEAQ. This CDR3 has 18 residues. J was trimmed by 5 bases and V by 3 bases; bases with no gene match: 8. The CDR3 sequence is CASSFGLAGGPRNNEQFF. CDR3 bases: TGTGCCAGCAGCTTTGGACTAGCGGGAGGGCCCAGAAACAATGAGCAGTTCTTC. Complete variable domain (other parts from reference TRBV7-6 and TRBJ2-1): GAGVSQSPRYKVTKRGQDVALRCDPISGHVSLYWYRQALGQGPEFLTYFNYEAQQDKSGLPNDRFSAERPEGSISTLTIQRTEQRDSAMYRCASSFGLAGGPRNNEQFFGPGTRLTVL.

This clonotype has a handful of counts. The genes are TRBV4-2 and TRBJ1-2, with D maybe TRBD1 (5 bases). The CDR3 has 13 residues. The V end lost 4 bases, the J end lost 8 bases, and 14 bases lay between the germline ends. Germline CDR1 and CDR2: LGHNA and YNFKEQ. The CDR3 spells CASSPLGRGGYTF. Written as DNA, the CDR3 is TGTGCCAGCAGCCCATTAGGGAGGGGAGGCTACACCTTC.

In this sample, this clonotype turned up many times. The chain joins TRBV7-8 to TRBJ2-1; tentatively, D is TRBD1 or TRBD2 (7 bases each). Trimming removed 5 bases at V and 4 bases at J, with 15 bases between. This CDR3 has 15 residues. The germline CDR1 and CDR2 sequences are SGHVS and FQNEAQ. The CDR3 loop reads CASSAQGGTYNEQFF. The CDR3, as DNA: TGTGCCAGCAGCGCTCAGGGGGGGACTTACAATGAGCAGTTCTTC.

In this sample, this clonotype turned up a few times. The DNA for the CDR3 is TGTGCCAGCAGCTTATCCGGGGTCGGAAACACCATATATTTT. This translates into CASSLSGVGNTIYF. The chain has TRBV7-9 and TRBJ1-3; D remains ambiguous. Germline V gene data show CDR1 as SEHNR and CDR2 as FQNEAQ (reference sequence). The CDR3 extends over 14 amino acids. Trimming took off 2 bases at V and 4 bases at J, with 9 bases between the two ends.

This clonotype was seen many times. The chain joins TRBV11-2 to TRBJ1-1; D is unclear. The CDR3 is 16 amino acids. V was cut by 6 bases and J by 0 bases, with 17 bases left in between. Germline assignment: CDR1 SGHAT and CDR2 FQNNGV. CDR3 protein: CASSFGVSRVNTEAFF. In nucleotides, the CDR3 is TGTGCCAGCAGTTTCGGGGTGTCTCGAGTGAACACTGAAGCTTTCTTT.

This clonotype was counted only a few times. The chain links TRBV7-9 to TRBJ2-2; D not certain. Trimming stripped 2 bases from V and 7 bases from J, with 8 bases between. CDR3 length: 13 residues. Germline CDR1 reads SEHNR; CDR2 reads FQNEAQ (reference sequence). CDR3 in amino acids: CASSLTSLGELFF. The CDR3, as DNA: TGTGCCAGCAGCTTAACTTCCCTCGGGGAGCTGTTTTTT.

This clonotype has ten or more counts. The chain couples TRBV5-1 to TRBJ1-1; D unclear. Germline V CDR1 and CDR2: SGHRS, YFSETQ. The CDR3 spans 13 residues. V lost 4 bases to trimming and J lost 4 bases, with 11 bases between them. CDR3 residues: CASSLLRSTEAFF. CDR3 nucleotides: TGCGCCAGCAGCCTACTCAGGTCCACTGAAGCTTTCTTT.

This clonotype came up many times. This sequence joins TRBV10-3 and TRBJ2-2, with 9 bases aligning to TRBD2. J was trimmed by 7 bases and V by 5 bases; bases with no gene match: 8. The CDR3 totals 15 residues. Germline V gives CDR1 ENHRY, CDR2 SYGVKD. The CDR3 sequence is CAISPASGVDGELFF. The CDR3 DNA follows: TGTGCCATCAGTCCTGCTAGCGGGGTCGACGGGGAGCTGTTTTTT.

This clonotype was seen many times. The chain couples TRBV6-2 or TRBV6-3 to TRBJ1-1; D is unresolved. The V end was cut by 5 bases, the J end by 9 bases, with 13 bases between. The V gene's germline CDR1 is MNHEY and CDR2 SVGEGT. This CDR3 comprises 12 residues. CDR3 region: CASSRPRTKAFF. In nucleotides, the CDR3 is TGTGCCAGCAGTCGGCCAAGGACTAAAGCTTTCTTT.

This clonotype was seen at least ten times. The gene calls are TRBV9 and TRBJ2-2; a weak D match, TRBD2 (5 bases). V lost 0 bases to trimming and J lost 3 bases, with 12 bases between them. The CDR3 sequence is 16 residues long. Germline CDR1 SGDLS, CDR2 YYNGEE. CDR3: CASSVVVGEDTGELFF. The CDR3 nucleotides are TGTGCCAGCAGCGTAGTCGTGGGAGAGGACACCGGGGAGCTGTTTTTT.

This clonotype was seen ten or more times. V gene TRBV2 combines with J gene TRBJ2-5; D perhaps matches TRBD2 (7 bases). V gave up 6 bases and J gave up 6 bases, with 14 bases separating them. The CDR3 is 13 amino acids. CDR1 and CDR2 from the germline V gene are SNHLY and FYNNEI. DNA for the CDR3: TGTGCCAGCAGGCCCGGGGGGCGAAAGACCCAGTACTTC. Translated, it gives CASRPGGRKTQYF.

This clonotype was observed many times. This chain connects TRBV28 to TRBJ2-7; 11 positions match TRBD2. Germline values: CDR1 MDHEN, CDR2 SYDVKM. The junction had 6 bases not matched to a gene; V was cut back by 6 bases and J by 2 bases. The CDR3 has 15 amino acids. CDR3: CASSKGTSGTYEQYF. CDR3 sequence (DNA): TGTGCCAGCAGCAAGGGGACTAGCGGTACCTACGAGCAGTACTTC.

The chain employs TRBV19 and TRBJ1-3; the D gene is possibly TRBD1 (5 bases). V was trimmed by 5 bases and J by 2 bases, leaving 16 bases between them. Looked up from germline, CDR1 is LNHDA and CDR2 is SQIVND (reference sequence). The CDR3 extends over 16 amino acids. The CDR3 nucleotides read TGTGCCAGTAGTCCGGGGACGGCGAGGGCTGGAAACACCATATATTTT. This gives the protein CASSPGTARAGNTIYF. Full variable domain (outside the CDR3, taken from reference TRBV19 and TRBJ1-3): DGGITQSPKYLFRKEGQNVTLSCEQNLNHDAMYWYRQDPGQGLRLIYYSQIVNDFQKGDIAEGYSVSREKKESFPLTVTSAQKNPTAFYLCASSPGTARAGNTIYFGEGSWLTVV.

This clonotype has ten or more counts. V and J are TRBV12-3 or TRBV12-4 and TRBJ2-1; 8 bases align to TRBD2. After removal of 6 bases from V and 9 bases from J, the junction contained 10 bases not matched to a gene. This CDR3 contains 14 residues. This CDR3 is CASSPGTSPAEQFF. The DNA for the CDR3 is TGTGCCAGCAGCCCCGGGACTAGTCCAGCTGAGCAGTTCTTC.

The sample holds many counts of this clonotype. The J gene is TRBJ2-1, the V gene TRBV27, with D perhaps assigned TRBD1 or TRBD2 (5 bases each). Germline assignment: CDR1 MNHEY and CDR2 SMNVEV (reference sequence). The length of the CDR3 is 16 residues. V lost 7 bases, J lost 2 bases, and 18 bases lay in between. The CDR3 spells CASTLVGTGPYNEQFF. CDR3 coding DNA: TGTGCCAGCACCCTGGTTGGGACGGGGCCCTACAATGAGCAGTTCTTC.

This clonotype has a handful of counts. The rearrangement links TRBV20-1 to TRBJ2-7; TRBD1 might be the D (5 bases). The CDR3 extends over 15 amino acids. Trimming removed 1 base at V and 7 bases at J, with 20 bases between. CDR1 is DFQATT and CDR2 is SNEGSKA in the germline V gene (reference sequence). CDR3 in amino acids: CSARAFKGLPGEQYF. CDR3 sequence (DNA): TGCAGTGCTAGAGCGTTTAAGGGGCTCCCCGGTGAGCAGTACTTC.

This clonotype has at least ten counts. The chain recombines TRBV28 with TRBJ1-5; D is ambiguous. Germline V CDR1 and CDR2: MDHEN, SYDVKM. V dropped 6 bases and J dropped 4 bases, with 19 bases sitting between them. The CDR3 covers 16 residues. Here the CDR3 reads CASRRQGPRRNQPQHF. CDR3 sequence (DNA): TGTGCCAGCAGGAGACAAGGGCCCCGGCGAAATCAGCCCCAGCATTTT.

There are many counts of this clonotype. The V gene is TRBV14, the J gene TRBJ1-2, with 7 bases fitting TRBD1. The V gene end was trimmed by 4 bases and the J gene end by 4 bases; junction bases not matched to a gene: 18. The CDR3 extends over 18 amino acids. The germline V gene has CDR1 SGHDN and CDR2 FVKESK. This CDR3 reads CASSRILARSGDSYGYTF. The DNA for the CDR3 is TGTGCCAGCAGCCGCATATTGGCCCGGTCGGGGGACAGCTATGGCTACACCTTC. The full variable domain, in which reference TRBV14 and TRBJ1-2 provide the parts outside the CDR3, is EAGVTQFPSHSVIEKGQTVTLRCDPISGHDNLYWYRRVMGKEIKFLLHFVKESKQDESGMPNNRFLAERTGGTYSTLKVQPAELEDSGVYFCASSRILARSGDSYGYTFGSGTRLTVV.

This clonotype was detected ten times or more. The genes are TRBV6-2 or TRBV6-3 and TRBJ2-1; 7 bases are shared with TRBD2. J gave up 6 bases and V 2 bases, and 13 bases lay outside the gene matches. Germline CDR1 reads MNHEY; CDR2 reads SVGEGT. This CDR3 has 17 amino acids. The CDR3 loop reads CASSYAVGGGDPNEQFF. The CDR3 nucleotides read TGTGCCAGCAGTTACGCGGTCGGGGGAGGGGACCCCAATGAGCAGTTCTTC.

Many counts were recorded for this clonotype. The rearrangement joins TRBV6-1 to TRBJ1-5; D is undetermined. The CDR3 is 16 amino acids. Germline loops: CDR1 MNHNS, CDR2 SASEGT. With 8 bases removed from V and 1 base from J, the gap between germline ends came to 18 bases. This chain's CDR3 is CASCPGRKGSNQPQHF. The CDR3 bases are TGTGCCAGCTGTCCCGGCAGGAAGGGAAGCAATCAGCCCCAGCATTTT.

This clonotype was seen repeatedly, ten times or more. The chain joins TRBV7-8 to TRBJ2-3; TRBD2 aligns across 10 bases. Germline CDR1 reads SGHVS; CDR2 reads FQNEAQ. V gave up 3 bases and J gave up 0 bases; unmatched junction bases: 3. The length of the CDR3 is 16 residues. This CDR3 reads CASSFEREGSTDTQYF. The CDR3 nucleotides are TGTGCCAGCAGCTTTGAGCGGGAGGGGAGCACAGATACGCAGTATTTT.

The table lists this clonotype with many counts. The chain employs TRBV29-1 and TRBJ1-2; D unresolved. The CDR3 is made up of 15 amino acids. Germline V gene data show CDR1 as SQVTM and CDR2 as ANQGSEA. Trimming cost V 4 bases and J 1 base, with 16 bases left between them. This CDR3 reads CSVVPDTRHNYGYTF. The CDR3 DNA follows: TGCAGCGTTGTCCCCGACACCAGACATAACTATGGCTACACCTTC.

At least ten counts were recorded for this clonotype. J is TRBJ2-5 and V is TRBV2; D is possibly TRBD1 (5 bases). Germline CDR1 reads SNHLY; CDR2 reads FYNNEI. V lost 5 bases and J lost 0, with 13 bases in between. The CDR3 runs 15 residues. In DNA form, the CDR3 reads TGTGCCAGCAGTATCCAGGGAATTTACCAAGAGACCCAGTACTTC. It yields the protein CASSIQGIYQETQYF.

There are many counts of this clonotype. The chain joins TRBV11-2 to TRBJ2-6; D not resolved. Per the germline V gene, CDR1 is SGHAT and CDR2 is FQNNGV. The CDR3 is 15 residues long. Between the trimmed V and J ends, which lost 3 bases and 0 bases, there was a span of 6 bases. The CDR3 bases are TGTGCCAGCAGCTTGTATAGCTCTGGGGCCAACGTCCTGACTTTC. Protein product: CASSLYSSGANVLTF.

This clonotype was observed many times. V gene TRBV2 combines with J gene TRBJ2-3, with D uncertain. The germline gives CDR1 SNHLY, CDR2 FYNNEI. CDR3 length equals 13 residues. The ends were cut back, 9 bases at V and 1 base at J, with 11 bases in the middle. CDR3 DNA: TGTGCCAGTTGCCGAACAGGCACAGATACGCAGTATTTT. Protein: CASCRTGTDTQYF. Filled out from reference TRBV2 and TRBJ2-3, the complete variable domain reads EPEVTQTPSHQVTQMGQEVILRCVPISNHLYFYWYRQILGQKVEFLVSFYNNEISEKSEIFDDQFSVERPDGSNFTLKIRSTKLEDSAMYFCASCRTGTDTQYFGPGTRLTVL.

This clonotype was observed a single time. The chain combines TRBV6-2 or TRBV6-3 with TRBJ2-7, with TRBD2 matching over 9 bases. This CDR3 region has 16 residues. Trimming cost V 2 bases and J 7 bases; bases outside gene matches: 12. Germline V gene sequence: CDR1 MNHEY, CDR2 SVGEGT. This chain's CDR3 is CASSYGAGGLTGEQYF. CDR3 nucleotide sequence: TGTGCCAGCAGTTACGGAGCGGGAGGACTCACCGGGGAGCAGTACTTC.